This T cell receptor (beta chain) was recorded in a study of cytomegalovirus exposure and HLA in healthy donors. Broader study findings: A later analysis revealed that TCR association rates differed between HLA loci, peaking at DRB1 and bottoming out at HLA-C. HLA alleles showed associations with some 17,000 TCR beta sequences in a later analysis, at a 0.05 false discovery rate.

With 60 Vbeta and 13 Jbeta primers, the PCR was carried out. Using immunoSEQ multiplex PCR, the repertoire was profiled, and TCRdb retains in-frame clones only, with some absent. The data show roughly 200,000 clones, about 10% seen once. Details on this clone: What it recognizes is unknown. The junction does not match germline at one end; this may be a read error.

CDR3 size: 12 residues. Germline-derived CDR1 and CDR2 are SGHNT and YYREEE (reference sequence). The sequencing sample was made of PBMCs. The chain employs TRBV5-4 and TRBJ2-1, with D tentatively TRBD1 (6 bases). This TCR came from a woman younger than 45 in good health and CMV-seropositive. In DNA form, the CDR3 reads TGTGCCAGCAGCTTGGGGACAGAGGGTTTGGTCTTC. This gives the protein CASSLGTEGLVF.